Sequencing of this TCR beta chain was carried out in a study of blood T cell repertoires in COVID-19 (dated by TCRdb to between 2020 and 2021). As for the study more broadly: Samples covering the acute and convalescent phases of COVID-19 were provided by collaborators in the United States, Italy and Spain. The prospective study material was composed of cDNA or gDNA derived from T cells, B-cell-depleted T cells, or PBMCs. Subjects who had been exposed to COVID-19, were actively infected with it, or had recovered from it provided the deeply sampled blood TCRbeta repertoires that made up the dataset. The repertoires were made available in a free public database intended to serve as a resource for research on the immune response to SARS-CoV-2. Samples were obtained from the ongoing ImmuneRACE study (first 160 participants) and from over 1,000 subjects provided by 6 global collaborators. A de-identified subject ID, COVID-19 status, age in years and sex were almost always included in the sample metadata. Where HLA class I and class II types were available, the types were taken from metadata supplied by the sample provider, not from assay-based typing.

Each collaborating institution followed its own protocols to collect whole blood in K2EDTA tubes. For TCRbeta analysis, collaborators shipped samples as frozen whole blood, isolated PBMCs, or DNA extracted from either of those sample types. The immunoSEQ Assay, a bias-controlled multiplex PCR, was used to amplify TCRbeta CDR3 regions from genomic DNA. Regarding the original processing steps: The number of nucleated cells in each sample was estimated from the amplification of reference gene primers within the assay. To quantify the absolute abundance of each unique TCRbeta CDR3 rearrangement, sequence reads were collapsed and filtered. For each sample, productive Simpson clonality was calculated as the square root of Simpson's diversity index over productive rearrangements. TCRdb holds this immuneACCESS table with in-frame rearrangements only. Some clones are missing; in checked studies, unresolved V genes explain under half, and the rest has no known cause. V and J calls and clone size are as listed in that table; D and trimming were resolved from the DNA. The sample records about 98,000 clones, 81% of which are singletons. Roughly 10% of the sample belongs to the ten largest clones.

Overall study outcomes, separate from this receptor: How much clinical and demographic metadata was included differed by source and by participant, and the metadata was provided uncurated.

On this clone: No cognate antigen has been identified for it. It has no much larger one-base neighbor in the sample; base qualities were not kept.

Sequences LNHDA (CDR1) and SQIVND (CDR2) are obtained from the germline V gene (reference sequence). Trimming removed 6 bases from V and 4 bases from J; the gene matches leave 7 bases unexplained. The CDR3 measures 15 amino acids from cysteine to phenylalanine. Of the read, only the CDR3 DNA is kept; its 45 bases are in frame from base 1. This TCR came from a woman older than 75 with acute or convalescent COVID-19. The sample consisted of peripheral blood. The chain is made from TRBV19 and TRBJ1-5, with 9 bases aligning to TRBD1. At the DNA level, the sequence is TGTGCCAGTAGGCAACAGGGGGCAAGAAATCAGCCCCAGCATTTT. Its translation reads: CASRQQGARNQPQHF.